The 9 T cell receptor beta chains given below trace back to one sample, sequenced in a study of blood T cell repertoires in COVID-19. Produced via immunoSEQ multiplex PCR; TCRdb's table is partial and in-frame only. The data contain around 180,000 clones, 85% to 90% of them singletons. Sequencing was done on a sample of PBMCs or T cells enriched from blood (not recorded which). All receptors come from a woman aged 40 to 50 with acute COVID-19.

The chain couples TRBV7-8 to TRBJ2-3; perhaps TRBD2 as D (5 bases). V was cut by 1 base and J by 5 bases, with 16 bases left in between. The CDR3 totals 16 residues. Germline CDR1 reads SGHVS; CDR2 reads FQNEAQ. The CDR3 protein is CASSLGGQNYRDTQYF. CDR3 DNA: TGTGCCAGCAGCTTAGGAGGGCAGAACTACAGAGATACGCAGTATTTT.

This clone was detected only a few times. CDR3 amino acids: CASASEKETQYF. The CDR3 DNA reads TGTGCCAGCGCGTCGGAGAAAGAGACCCAGTACTTC. The V and J genes are TRBV2 and TRBJ2-5, with D uncertain. The CDR3 spans 12 residues. Germline CDR1 reads SNHLY; CDR2 reads FYNNEI. V gave up 8 bases and J gave up 3 bases, with 10 bases separating them. Variable domain in full (rest from reference TRBV2 and TRBJ2-5): EPEVTQTPSHQVTQMGQEVILRCVPISNHLYFYWYRQILGQKVEFLVSFYNNEISEKSEIFDDQFSVERPDGSNFTLKIRSTKLEDSAMYFCASASEKETQYFGPGTRLLVL.

The CDR3 spells CASSLSQSHNSPLHF. The CDR3 DNA sequence: TGCGCCAGCAGCTTGTCCCAATCCCATAATTCACCCCTCCACTTT. The V call is TRBV5-1, the J call TRBJ1-6, with D hard to call. Germline V gene data show CDR1 as SGHRS and CDR2 as YFSETQ. V lost 1 base to trimming and J lost 5 bases, with 10 bases between them. The CDR3 consists of 15 residues.

The chain carries TRBV6-5 and TRBJ2-7; 9 bases match TRBD2. V lost 5 bases to trimming and J lost 6 bases; unmatched junction nucleotides: 5. The germline V gene encodes CDR1 MNHEY and CDR2 SVGAGI. The CDR3 is 13 amino acids. CDR3 bases: TGTGCCAGCAGTCTAGCGGGGCTTCTCGAGCAGTACTTC. Encoded protein: CASSLAGLLEQYF.

V gene TRBV5-1 combines with J gene TRBJ1-2, with 7 bases fitting TRBD1. Germline lookup yields CDR1 SGHRS and CDR2 YFSETQ. J lost 0 bases, V lost 4 bases, and 9 bases had no gene match. The CDR3 has 16 residues. The CDR3 DNA follows: TGCGCCAGCAGCCCGACAGGGCCCTTAGCTAACTATGGCTACACCTTC. Translated: CASSPTGPLANYGYTF.

V is TRBV7-2 and J is TRBJ1-3, with D unresolved. V lost 2 bases, J lost 0 bases, and 5 bases lay in between. Germline V CDR1 and CDR2: SGHTA, FQGNSA. CDR3 length equals 14 residues. The CDR3 sequence is CASSLYNSGNTIYF. CDR3 coding DNA: TGTGCCAGCAGCTTATATAACTCTGGAAACACCATATATTTT.

This chain links TRBV6-1 with TRBJ2-1, with D perhaps TRBD1 (6 bases). V dropped 2 bases and J dropped 12 bases, with 20 bases sitting between them. This CDR3 comprises 15 residues. CDR1 is MNHNS, CDR2 SASEGT, per germline. CDR3 bases: TGTGCCAGCAGTGAAAACGGTCAGGGGATAACTAGGCAGTTCTTC. Translating gives CASSENGQGITRQFF.

This clone turned up a few times. The J gene is TRBJ2-2, the V gene TRBV5-4; 10 bases are shared with TRBD2. Trimming removed 4 bases from V and 4 bases from J; junction bases left unmatched: 10. The germline gives CDR1 SGHNT, CDR2 YYREEE (reference sequence). This CDR3 spans 17 amino acids. Here the CDR3 DNA reads TGTGCCAGCAGCGATGTGAAAATAGCGGGAGGCACCGGGGAGCTGTTTTTT. Amino acid sequence: CASSDVKIAGGTGELFF.

This rearrangement joins TRBV13 to TRBJ2-7; 7 bases agree with TRBD2. The CDR3 is 12 residues long. CDR1 is PRHDT, CDR2 FYEKMQ, per germline (reference sequence). V gave up 3 bases and J gave up 6 bases; unmatched junction bases: 2. CDR3 nucleotide sequence: TGTGCCAGCAGCTTGGGGGGGATCGAGCAGTACTTC. Amino acid sequence: CASSLGGIEQYF.